Included here is one T cell receptor beta chain sequence, with context. TCRdb's copy holds only in-frame clones and misses some; the assay was immunoSEQ multiplex PCR. The sample includes more than 150,000 clones, roughly 80% of them seen just once. This specimen belongs to a study of blood T cell repertoires in COVID-19. On the study more broadly: T cells, B-cell-depleted T cells, or PBMCs supplied cDNA or gDNA.

Germline assignment: CDR1 SGHDT and CDR2 YYEEEE. Unmatched junction bases numbered 5, after V lost 1 base and J lost 1 base. The CDR3 covers 16 residues. Recruited during active infection, patients (from Seattle) were subsequently followed longitudinally. This TCR was sampled from an elderly woman with COVID-19, enrolled during active disease. The specimen was peripheral blood. The chain joins TRBV5-6 to TRBJ2-7; the match to TRBD1 covers 10 bases. In DNA, the CDR3 is TGTGCCAGCAGCTTGTTCCCGGGACAGGGGTCCTACGAGCAGTACTTC. Translated, it gives CASSLFPGQGSYEQYF.